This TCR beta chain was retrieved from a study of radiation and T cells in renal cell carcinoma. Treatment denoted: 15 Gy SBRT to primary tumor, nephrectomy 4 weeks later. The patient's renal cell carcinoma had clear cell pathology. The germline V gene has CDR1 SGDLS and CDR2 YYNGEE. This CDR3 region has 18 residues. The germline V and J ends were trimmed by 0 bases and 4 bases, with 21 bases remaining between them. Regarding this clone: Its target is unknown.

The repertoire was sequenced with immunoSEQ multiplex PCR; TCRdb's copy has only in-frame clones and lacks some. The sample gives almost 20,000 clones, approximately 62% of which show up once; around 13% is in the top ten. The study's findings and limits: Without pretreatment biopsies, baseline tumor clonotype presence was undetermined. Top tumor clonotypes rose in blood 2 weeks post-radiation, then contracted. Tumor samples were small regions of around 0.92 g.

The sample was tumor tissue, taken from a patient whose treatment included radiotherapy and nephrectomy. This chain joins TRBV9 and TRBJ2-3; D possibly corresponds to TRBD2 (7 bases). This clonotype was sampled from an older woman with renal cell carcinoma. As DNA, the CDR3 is TGTGCCAGCAGCGTAGTGGGGGCTAGCGGTTCCACCCCAGATACGCAGTATTTT. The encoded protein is CASSVVGASGSTPDTQYF. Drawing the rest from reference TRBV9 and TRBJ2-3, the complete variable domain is DSGVTQTPKHLITATGQRVTLRCSPRSGDLSVYWYQQSLDQGLQFLIQYYNGEERAKGNILERFSAQQFPDLHSELNLSSLELGDSALYFCASSVVGASGSTPDTQYFGPGTRLTVL.